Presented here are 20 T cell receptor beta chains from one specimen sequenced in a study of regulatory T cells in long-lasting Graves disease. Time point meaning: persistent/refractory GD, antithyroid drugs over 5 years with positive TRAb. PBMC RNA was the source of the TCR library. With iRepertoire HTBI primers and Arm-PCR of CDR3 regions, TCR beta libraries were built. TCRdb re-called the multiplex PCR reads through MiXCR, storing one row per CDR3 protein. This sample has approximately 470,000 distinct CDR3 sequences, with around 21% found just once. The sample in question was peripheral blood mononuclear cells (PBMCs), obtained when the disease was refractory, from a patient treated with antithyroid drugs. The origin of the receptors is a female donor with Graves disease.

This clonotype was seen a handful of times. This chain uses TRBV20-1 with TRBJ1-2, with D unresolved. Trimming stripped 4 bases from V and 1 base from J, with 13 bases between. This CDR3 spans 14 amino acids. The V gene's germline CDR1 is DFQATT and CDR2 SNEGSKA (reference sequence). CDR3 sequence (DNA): TGCAGTGCTACTACCTTTCAGGATAACTATGGCTACACCTTC. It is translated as CSATTFQDNYGYTF.

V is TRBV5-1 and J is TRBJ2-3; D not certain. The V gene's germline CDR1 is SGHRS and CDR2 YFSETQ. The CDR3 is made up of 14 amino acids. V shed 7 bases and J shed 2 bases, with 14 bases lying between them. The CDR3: CASGFRVATDTQYF. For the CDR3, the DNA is TGCGCCAGCGGGTTTCGAGTTGCCACAGATACGCAGTATTTT.

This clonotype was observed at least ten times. The DNA for the CDR3 is TGTGCCAGCAGCCACGCACCCAGCAACGAGCAGTACTTC. Its protein is CASSHAPSNEQYF. V usage is TRBV7-9 and J usage is TRBJ2-7; no clear D gene. The germline gives CDR1 SEHNR, CDR2 FQNEAQ (reference sequence). Trimming took off 5 bases at V and 5 bases at J, with 13 bases between the two ends. The CDR3 consists of 13 residues.

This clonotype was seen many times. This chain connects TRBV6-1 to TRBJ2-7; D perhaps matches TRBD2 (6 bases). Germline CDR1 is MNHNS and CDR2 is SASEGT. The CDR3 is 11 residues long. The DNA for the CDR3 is TGTGAGACTAGTTCCCCCTACGAGCAGTACTTC. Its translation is CETSSPYEQYF.

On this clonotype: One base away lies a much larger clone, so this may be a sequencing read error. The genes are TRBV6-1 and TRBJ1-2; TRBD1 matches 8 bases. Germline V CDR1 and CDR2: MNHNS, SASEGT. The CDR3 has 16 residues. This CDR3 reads CANSEDDRGRNYGYTF. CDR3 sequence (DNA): TGTGCCAACAGTGAAGACGACAGGGGCCGTAACTATGGCTACACCTTC.

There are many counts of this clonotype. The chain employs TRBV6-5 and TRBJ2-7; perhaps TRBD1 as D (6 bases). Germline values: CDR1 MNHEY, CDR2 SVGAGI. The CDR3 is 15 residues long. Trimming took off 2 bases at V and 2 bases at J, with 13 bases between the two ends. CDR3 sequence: CASSYPRDIPYEQYF. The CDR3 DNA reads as TGTGCCAGCAGTTACCCCCGGGACATCCCCTACGAGCAGTACTTC.

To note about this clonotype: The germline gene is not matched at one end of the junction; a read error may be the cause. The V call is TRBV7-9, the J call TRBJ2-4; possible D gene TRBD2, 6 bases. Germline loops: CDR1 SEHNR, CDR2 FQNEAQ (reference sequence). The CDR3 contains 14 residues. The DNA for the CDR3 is TGTGCCAGCAGCGTAGCGGAACTCAAAAACATTCAGTACTTC. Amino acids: CASSVAELKNIQYF.

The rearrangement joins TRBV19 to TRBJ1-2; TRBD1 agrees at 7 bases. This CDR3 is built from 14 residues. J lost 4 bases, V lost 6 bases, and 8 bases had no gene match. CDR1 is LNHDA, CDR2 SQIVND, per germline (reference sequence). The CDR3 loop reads CASRVSGQPYGYTF. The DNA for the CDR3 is TGTGCCAGTAGGGTTTCGGGACAGCCCTATGGCTACACCTTC.

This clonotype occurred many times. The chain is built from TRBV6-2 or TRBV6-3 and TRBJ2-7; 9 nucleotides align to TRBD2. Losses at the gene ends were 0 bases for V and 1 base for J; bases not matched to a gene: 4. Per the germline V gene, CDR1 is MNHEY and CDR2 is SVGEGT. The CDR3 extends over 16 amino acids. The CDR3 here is CASSYSRLAASYEQYF. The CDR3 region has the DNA TGTGCCAGCAGTTACTCAAGACTAGCGGCATCCTACGAGCAGTACTTC.

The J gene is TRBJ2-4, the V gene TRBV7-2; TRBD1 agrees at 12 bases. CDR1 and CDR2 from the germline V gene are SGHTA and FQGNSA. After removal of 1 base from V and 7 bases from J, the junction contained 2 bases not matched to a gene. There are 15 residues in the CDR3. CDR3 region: CASSLVGTGGNIQYF. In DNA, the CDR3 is TGTGCCAGCAGCTTAGTCGGGACAGGGGGCAACATTCAGTACTTC.

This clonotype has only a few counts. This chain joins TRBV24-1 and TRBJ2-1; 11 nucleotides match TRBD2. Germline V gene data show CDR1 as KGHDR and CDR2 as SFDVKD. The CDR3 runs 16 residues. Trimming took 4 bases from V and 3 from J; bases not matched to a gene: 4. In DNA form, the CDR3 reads TGTGCCACCAGTGACCCCGGGACTAGCGGCTACAATGAGCAGTTCTTC. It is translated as CATSDPGTSGYNEQFF.

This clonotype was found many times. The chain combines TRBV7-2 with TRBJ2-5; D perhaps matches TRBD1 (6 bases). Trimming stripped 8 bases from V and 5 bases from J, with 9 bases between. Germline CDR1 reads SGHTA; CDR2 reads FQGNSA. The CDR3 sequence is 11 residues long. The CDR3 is CASGQSETQYF. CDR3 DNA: TGTGCCAGCGGACAGTCGGAGACCCAGTACTTC.

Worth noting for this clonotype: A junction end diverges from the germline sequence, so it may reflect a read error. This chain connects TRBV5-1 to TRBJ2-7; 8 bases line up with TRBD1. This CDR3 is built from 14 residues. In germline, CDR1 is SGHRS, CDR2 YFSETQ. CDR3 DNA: TGCGCCAGCAGCCAGGGACAGGAACACTACGAGCAGCACTTC. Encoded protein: CASSQGQEHYEQHF.

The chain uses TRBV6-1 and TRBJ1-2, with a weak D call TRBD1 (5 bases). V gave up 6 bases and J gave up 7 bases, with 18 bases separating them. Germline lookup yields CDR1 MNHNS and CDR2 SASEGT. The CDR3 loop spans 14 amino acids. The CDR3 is CASSSRGRVLGYTF. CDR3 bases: TGTGCCAGCAGCAGCCGGGGACGAGTCCTTGGCTACACCTTC.

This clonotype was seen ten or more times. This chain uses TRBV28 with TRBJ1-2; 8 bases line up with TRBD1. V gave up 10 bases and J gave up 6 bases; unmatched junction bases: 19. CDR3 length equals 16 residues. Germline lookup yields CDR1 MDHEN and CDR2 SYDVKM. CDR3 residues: CATKRLGAGGLHGYTF. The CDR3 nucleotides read TGTGCCACCAAACGCCTTGGGGCAGGGGGCCTTCATGGCTACACCTTC.

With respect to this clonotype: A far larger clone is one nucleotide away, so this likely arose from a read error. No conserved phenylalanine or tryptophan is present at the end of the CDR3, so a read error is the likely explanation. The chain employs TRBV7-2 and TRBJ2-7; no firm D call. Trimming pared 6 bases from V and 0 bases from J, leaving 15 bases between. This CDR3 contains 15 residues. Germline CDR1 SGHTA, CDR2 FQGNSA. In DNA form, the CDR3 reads TGTGCCAGCAGTTTAAATTTCTGGGTCTCCTACGAGCAGTACTCC. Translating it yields CASSLNFWVSYEQYS.

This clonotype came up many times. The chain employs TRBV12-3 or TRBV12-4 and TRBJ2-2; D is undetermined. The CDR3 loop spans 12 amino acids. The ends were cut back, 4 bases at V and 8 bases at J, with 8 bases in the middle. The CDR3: CASSSQSGELFF. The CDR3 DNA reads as TGTGCCAGCAGTTCCCAGTCGGGGGAGCTGTTTTTT.

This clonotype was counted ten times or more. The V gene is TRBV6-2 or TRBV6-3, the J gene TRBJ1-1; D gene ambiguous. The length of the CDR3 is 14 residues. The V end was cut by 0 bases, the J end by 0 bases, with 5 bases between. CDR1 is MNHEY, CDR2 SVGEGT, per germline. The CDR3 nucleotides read TGTGCCAGCAGTTACTCGTTACTGAACACTGAAGCTTTCTTT. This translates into CASSYSLLNTEAFF.

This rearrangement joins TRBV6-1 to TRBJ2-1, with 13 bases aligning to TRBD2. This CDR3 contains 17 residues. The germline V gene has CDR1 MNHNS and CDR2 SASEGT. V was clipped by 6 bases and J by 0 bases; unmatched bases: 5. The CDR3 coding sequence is TGTGCCAGCAGGACAAGGACTAGCGGGAGCTCCTACAATGAGCAGTTCTTC. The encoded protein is CASRTRTSGSSYNEQFF.

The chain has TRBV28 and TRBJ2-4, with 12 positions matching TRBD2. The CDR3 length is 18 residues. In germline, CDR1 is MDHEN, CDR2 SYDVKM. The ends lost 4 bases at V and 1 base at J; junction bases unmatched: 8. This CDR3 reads CASSSPASGRVAKNIQYF. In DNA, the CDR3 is TGTGCCAGCAGTTCCCCCGCTAGCGGGAGGGTTGCCAAAAACATTCAGTACTTC.